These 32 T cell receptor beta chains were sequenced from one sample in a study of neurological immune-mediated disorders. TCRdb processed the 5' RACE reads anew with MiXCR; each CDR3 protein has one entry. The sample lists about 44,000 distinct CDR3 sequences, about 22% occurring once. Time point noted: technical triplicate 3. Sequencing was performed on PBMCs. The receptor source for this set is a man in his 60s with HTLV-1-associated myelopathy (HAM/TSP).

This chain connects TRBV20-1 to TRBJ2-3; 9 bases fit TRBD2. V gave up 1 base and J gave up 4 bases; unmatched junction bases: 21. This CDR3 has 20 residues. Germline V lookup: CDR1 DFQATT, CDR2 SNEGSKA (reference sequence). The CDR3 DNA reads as TGCAGTGCTAGAGGAGCGGGCAGGGGAAGGTTAGCGGGAGTCCCAGATACGCAGTATTTT. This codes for CSARGAGRGRLAGVPDTQYF.

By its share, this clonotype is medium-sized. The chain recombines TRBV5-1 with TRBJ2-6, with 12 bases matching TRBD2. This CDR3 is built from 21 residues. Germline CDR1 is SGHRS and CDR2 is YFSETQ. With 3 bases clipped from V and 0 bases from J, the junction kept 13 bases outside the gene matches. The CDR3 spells CASSWTQMTSGSASGANVLTF. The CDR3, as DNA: TGCGCCAGCAGCTGGACGCAAATGACTAGCGGGAGTGCCTCTGGGGCCAACGTCCTGACTTTC. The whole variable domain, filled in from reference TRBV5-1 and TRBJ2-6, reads KAGVTQTPRYLIKTRGQQVTLSCSPISGHRSVSWYQQTPGQGLQFLFEYFSETQRNKGNFPGRFSGRQFSNSRSEMNVSTLELGDSALYLCASSWTQMTSGSASGANVLTFGAGSRLTVL.

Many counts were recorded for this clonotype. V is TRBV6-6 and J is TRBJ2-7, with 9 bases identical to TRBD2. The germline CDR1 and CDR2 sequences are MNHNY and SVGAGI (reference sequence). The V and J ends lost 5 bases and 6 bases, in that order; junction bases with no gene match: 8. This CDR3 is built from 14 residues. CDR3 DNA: TGTGCCAGCAGTACTCGAGCGGGGGGCGGCGAGCAGTACTTC. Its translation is CASSTRAGGGEQYF.

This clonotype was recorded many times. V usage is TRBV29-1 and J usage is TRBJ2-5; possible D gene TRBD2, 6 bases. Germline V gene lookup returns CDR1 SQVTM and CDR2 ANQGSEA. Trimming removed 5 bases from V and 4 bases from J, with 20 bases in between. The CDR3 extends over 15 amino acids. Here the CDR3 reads CSVRVGSGAGETQYF. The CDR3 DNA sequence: TGCAGCGTTAGGGTGGGGAGCGGAGCGGGAGAGACCCAGTACTTC.

The DNA for the CDR3 is TGTGCCAGCAGCGACGGGACAGGGGGCTCGGGGACCCAGTACTTC. This gives the protein CASSDGTGGSGTQYF. The genes are TRBV21-1 and TRBJ2-5; the table gives TRBD1 as D, unverified against the DNA. TRBV21-1 is tagged as a pseudogene. This CDR3 is built from 15 residues.

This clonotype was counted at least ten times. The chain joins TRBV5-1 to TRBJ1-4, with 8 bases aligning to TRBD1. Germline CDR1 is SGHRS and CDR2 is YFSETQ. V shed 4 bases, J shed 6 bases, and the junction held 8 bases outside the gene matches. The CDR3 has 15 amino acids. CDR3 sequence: CASSPNRGKDEKLFF. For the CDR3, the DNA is TGCGCCAGCAGCCCTAACAGGGGGAAGGATGAAAAACTGTTTTTT. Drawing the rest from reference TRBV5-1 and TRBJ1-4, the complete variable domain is KAGVTQTPRYLIKTRGQQVTLSCSPISGHRSVSWYQQTPGQGLQFLFEYFSETQRNKGNFPGRFSGRQFSNSRSEMNVSTLELGDSALYLCASSPNRGKDEKLFFGSGTQLSVL.

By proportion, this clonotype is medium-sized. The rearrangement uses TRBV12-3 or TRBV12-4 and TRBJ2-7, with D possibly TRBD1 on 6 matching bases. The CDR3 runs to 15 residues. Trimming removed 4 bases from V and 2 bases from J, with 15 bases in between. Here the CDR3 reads CASSSQNREPYEQYF. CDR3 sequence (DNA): TGTGCCAGCAGTTCCCAAAACAGGGAACCCTACGAGCAGTACTTC.

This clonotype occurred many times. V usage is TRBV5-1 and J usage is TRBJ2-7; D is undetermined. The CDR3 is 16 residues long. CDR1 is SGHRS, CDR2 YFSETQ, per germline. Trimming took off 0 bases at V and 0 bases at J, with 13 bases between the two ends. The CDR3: CASSLASGPSSYEQYF. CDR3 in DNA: TGCGCCAGCAGCTTGGCTTCGGGCCCCAGCTCCTACGAGCAGTACTTC. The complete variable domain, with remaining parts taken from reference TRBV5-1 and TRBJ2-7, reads KAGVTQTPRYLIKTRGQQVTLSCSPISGHRSVSWYQQTPGQGLQFLFEYFSETQRNKGNFPGRFSGRQFSNSRSEMNVSTLELGDSALYLCASSLASGPSSYEQYFGPGTRLTVT.

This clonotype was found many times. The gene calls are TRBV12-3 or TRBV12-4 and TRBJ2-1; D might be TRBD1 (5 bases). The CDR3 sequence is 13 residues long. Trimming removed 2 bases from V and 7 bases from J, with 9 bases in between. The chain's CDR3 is CASSLNRWNEQFF. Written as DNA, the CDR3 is TGTGCCAGCAGTTTAAACAGGTGGAATGAGCAGTTCTTC.

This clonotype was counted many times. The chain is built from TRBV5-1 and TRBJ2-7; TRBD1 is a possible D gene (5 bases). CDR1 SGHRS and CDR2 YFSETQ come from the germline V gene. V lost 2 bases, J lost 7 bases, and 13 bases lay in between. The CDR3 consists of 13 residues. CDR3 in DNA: TGCGCCAGCAGCTTCAGGGCCGACGGGGAGCAGTACTTC. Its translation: CASSFRADGEQYF.

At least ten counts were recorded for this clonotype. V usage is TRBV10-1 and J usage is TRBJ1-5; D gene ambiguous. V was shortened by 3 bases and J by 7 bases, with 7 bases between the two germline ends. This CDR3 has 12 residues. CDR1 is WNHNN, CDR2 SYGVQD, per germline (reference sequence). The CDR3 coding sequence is TGCGCCAGCAGTGATAACGGGCAGCCCCAGCATTTT. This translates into CASSDNGQPQHF.

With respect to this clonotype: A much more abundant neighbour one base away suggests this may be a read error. The CDR3 DNA follows: TGTGCCAGCAGTGAACCGGTAGCTGGAATCACCATATATTTT. Translating it yields CASSEPVAGITIYF. The V call is TRBV6-1, the J call TRBJ1-3; D unresolved. The germline V gene has CDR1 MNHNS and CDR2 SASEGT. This CDR3 spans 14 amino acids.

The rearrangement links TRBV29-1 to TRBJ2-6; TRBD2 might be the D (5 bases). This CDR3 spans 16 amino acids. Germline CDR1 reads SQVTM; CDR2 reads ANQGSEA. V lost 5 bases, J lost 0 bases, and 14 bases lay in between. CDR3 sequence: CSVYGLLSSGANVLTF. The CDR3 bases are TGCAGCGTTTATGGACTCCTGAGCTCTGGGGCCAACGTCCTGACTTTC.

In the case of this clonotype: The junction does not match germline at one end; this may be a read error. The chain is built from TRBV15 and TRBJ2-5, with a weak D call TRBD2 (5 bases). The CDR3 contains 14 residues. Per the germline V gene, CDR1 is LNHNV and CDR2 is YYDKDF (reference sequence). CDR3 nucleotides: TGTGCCATCAGCAGAGATCGCTCGGGGGAGACCCAGTACTTC. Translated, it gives CAISRDRSGETQYF.

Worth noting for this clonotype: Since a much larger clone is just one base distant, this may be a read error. The CDR3, as DNA: TGTGCTAGCAGCTTTCAGCATATGAACACCGGGGAGCTGTTTTTT. Its protein is CASSFQHMNTGELFF. The J gene is TRBJ2-2, the V gene TRBV7-7; D gene ambiguous. Germline V lookup: CDR1 SSHAT, CDR2 FNYEAQ (reference sequence). The CDR3 loop spans 15 amino acids.

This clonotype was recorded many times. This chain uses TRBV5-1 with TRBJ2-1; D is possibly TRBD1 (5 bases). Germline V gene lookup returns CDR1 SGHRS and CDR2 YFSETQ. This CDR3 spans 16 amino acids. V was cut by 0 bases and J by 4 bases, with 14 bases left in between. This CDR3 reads CASSLEMRTPYNEQFF. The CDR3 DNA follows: TGCGCCAGCAGCTTGGAGATGAGGACACCGTACAATGAGCAGTTCTTC.

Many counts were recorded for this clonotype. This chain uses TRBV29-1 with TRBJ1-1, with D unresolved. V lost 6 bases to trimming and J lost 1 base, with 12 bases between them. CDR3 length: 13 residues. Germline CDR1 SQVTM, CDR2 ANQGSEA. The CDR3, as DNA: TGCAGCGTAGTAAACGACGGGAACACTGAAGCTTTCTTT. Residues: CSVVNDGNTEAFF. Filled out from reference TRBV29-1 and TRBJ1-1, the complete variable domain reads SAVISQKPSRDICQRGTSLTIQCQVDSQVTMMFWYRQQPGQSLTLIATANQGSEATYESGFVIDKFPISRPNLTFSTLTVSNMSPEDSSIYLCSVVNDGNTEAFFGQGTRLTVV.

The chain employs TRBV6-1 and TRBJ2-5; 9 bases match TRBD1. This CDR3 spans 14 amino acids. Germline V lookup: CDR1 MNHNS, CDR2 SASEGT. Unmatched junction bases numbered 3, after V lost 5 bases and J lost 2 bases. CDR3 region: CASSRDRGQETQYF. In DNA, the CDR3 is TGTGCCAGCAGTCGTGACAGGGGGCAAGAGACCCAGTACTTC.

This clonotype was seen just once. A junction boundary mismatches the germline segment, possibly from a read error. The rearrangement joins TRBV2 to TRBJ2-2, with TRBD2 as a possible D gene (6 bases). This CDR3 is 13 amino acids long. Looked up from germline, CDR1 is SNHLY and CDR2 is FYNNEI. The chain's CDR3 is CASSPLKGGEMFF. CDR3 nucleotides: TGTGCCAGCAGCCCACTAAAGGGCGGGGAGATGTTTTTT.

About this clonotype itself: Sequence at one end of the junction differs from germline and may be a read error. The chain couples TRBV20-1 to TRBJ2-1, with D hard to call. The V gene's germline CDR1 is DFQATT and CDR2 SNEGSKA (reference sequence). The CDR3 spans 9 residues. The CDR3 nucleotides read TGCAGTGCTATCGAGGAGCGGTTCTTC. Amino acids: CSAIEERFF.

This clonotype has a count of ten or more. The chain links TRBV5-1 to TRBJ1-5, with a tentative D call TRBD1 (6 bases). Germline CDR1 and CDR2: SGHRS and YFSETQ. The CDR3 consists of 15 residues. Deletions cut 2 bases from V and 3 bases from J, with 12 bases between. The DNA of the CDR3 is TGCGCCAGCAGCTTAGGGGGTACAGACAATCAGCCCCAGCATTTT. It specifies CASSLGGTDNQPQHF.

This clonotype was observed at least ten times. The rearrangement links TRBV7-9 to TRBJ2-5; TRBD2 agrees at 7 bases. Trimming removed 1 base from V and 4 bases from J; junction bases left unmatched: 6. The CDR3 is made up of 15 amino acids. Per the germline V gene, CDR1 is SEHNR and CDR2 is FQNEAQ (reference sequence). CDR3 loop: CASSLEAGPAETQYF. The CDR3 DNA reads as TGTGCCAGCAGCTTAGAAGCGGGGCCGGCAGAGACCCAGTACTTC.

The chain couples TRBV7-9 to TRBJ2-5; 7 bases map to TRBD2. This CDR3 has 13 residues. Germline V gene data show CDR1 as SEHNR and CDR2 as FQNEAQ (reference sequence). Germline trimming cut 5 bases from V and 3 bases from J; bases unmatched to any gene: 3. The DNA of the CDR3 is TGTGCCAGCAGCAGGGAGGGGAAAGAGACCCAGTACTTC. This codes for CASSREGKETQYF.

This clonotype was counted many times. For the CDR3, the DNA is TGTGCCAGCAGCCAACTGGGACTAGCGGCTCTCTCCTACAATGAGCAGTTCTTC. This translates into CASSQLGLAALSYNEQFF. This chain connects TRBV7-3 to TRBJ2-1, with 11 bases identical to TRBD2. The V segment lost 5 bases and the J segment 0 bases; nucleotides outside the gene matches: 9. The germline V gene has CDR1 SGHTA and CDR2 FQGTGA. CDR3 length equals 18 residues.

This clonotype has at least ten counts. As DNA, the CDR3 is TGTGCCAGCTCACCAATTATAACTAGCGGGAGCTCTGGGGCCAACGTCCTGACTTTC. This sequence encodes CASSPIITSGSSGANVLTF. The chain uses TRBV18 and TRBJ2-6; TRBD2 aligns across 11 bases. The CDR3 runs 19 residues. J gave up 0 bases and V 2 bases, and 6 bases lay outside the gene matches. Per germline, CDR1 KGHSH and CDR2 LQKENI.

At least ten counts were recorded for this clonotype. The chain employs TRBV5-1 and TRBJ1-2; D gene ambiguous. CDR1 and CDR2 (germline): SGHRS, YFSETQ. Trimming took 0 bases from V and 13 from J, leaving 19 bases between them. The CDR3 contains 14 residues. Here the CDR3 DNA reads TGCGCCAGCAGCTTGGTCCACCTAATTGCGGTCTCCACCTTC. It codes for CASSLVHLIAVSTF.

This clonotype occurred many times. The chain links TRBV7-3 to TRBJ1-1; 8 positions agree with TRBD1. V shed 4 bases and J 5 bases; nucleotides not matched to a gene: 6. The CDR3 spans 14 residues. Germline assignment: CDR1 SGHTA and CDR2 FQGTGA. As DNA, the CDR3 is TGTGCCAGCAGCTCCGACAGGGGAGGGACTGAAGCTTTCTTT. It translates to CASSSDRGGTEAFF. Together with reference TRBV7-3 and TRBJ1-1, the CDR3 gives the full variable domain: GAGVSQTPSNKVTEKGKYVELRCDPISGHTALYWYRQSLGQGPEFLIYFQGTGAADDSGLPNDRFFAVRPEGSVSTLKIQRTERGDSAVYLCASSSDRGGTEAFFGQGTRLTVV.

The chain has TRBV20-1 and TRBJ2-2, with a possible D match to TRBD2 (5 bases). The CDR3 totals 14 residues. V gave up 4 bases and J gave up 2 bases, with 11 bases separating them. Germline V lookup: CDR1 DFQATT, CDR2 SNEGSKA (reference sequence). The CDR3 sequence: CSAKGASNTGELFF. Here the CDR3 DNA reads TGCAGTGCTAAGGGTGCTAGCAACACCGGGGAGCTGTTTTTT.

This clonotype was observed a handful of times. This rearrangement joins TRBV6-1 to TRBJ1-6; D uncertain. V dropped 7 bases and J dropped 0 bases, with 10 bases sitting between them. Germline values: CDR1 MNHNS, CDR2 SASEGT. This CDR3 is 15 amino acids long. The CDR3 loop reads CASTQDDSYNSPLHF. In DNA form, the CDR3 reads TGTGCCAGCACCCAGGATGACTCCTATAATTCACCCCTCCACTTT.

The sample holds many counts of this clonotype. The CDR3 coding sequence is TGTGCCAGCAGTGGGCAGACGATAAACACCATATATTTT. Its protein is CASSGQTINTIYF. The rearrangement links TRBV2 to TRBJ1-3; no definite D call. The CDR3 has 13 residues. The germline V and J ends were trimmed by 4 bases and 6 bases, with 10 bases remaining between them. Looked up from germline, CDR1 is SNHLY and CDR2 is FYNNEI.

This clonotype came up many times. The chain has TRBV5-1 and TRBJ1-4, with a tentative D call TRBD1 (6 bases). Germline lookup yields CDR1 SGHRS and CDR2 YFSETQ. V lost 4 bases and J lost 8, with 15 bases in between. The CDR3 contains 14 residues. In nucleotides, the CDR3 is TGCGCCAGCAGCCCGGGGACAACGCGGGAAAAACTGTTTTTT. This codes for CASSPGTTREKLFF.

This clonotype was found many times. The CDR3 sequence is CSASDTMSYEQYF. In DNA form, the CDR3 reads TGCAGTGCTTCTGACACGATGTCCTACGAGCAGTACTTC. This chain links TRBV20-1 with TRBJ2-7, with D uncertain. Germline V gene lookup returns CDR1 DFQATT and CDR2 SNEGSKA (reference sequence). The CDR3 has 13 residues. V gave up 5 bases and J gave up 1 base, with 12 bases separating them.